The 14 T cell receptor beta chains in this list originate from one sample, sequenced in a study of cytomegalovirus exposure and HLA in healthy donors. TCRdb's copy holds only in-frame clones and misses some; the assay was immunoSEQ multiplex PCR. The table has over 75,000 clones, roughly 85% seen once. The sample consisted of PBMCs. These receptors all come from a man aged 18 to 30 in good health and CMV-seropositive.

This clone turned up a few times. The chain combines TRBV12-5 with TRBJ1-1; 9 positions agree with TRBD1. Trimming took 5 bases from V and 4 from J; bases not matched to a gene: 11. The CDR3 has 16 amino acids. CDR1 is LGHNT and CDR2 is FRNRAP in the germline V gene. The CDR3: CASGPTGGGRVTEAFF. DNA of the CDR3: TGTGCTAGTGGTCCAACAGGGGGCGGTAGGGTCACTGAAGCTTTCTTT.

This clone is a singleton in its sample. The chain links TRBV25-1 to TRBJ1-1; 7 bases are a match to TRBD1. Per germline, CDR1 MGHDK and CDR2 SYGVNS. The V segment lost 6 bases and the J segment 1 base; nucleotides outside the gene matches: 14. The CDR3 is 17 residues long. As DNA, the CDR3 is TGTGCCAGCAGGGGGGGCTCCGGGACAGCCACGAACACTGAAGCTTTCTTT. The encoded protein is CASRGGSGTATNTEAFF.

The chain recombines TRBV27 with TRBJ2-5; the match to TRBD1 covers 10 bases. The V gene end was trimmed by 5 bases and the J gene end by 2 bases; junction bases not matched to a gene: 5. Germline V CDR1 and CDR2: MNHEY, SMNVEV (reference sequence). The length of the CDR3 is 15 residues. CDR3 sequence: CASSLGQGKQETQYF. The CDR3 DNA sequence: TGTGCCAGCAGTCTGGGACAGGGGAAACAAGAGACCCAGTACTTC.

The DNA of the CDR3 is TGTGCCAGCAGTTTGGCAGGGTTCATCGGAGATACGCAGTATTTT. It yields the protein CASSLAGFIGDTQYF. The chain is built from TRBV28 and TRBJ2-3; tentatively, D is TRBD1 (5 bases). CDR3 length equals 15 residues. Per germline, CDR1 MDHEN and CDR2 SYDVKM. Trimming took off 3 bases at V and 5 bases at J, with 15 bases between the two ends.

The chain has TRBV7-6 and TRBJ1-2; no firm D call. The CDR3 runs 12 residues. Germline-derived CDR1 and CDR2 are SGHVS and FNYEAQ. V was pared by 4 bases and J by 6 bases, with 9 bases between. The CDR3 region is CASSSGRDGYTF. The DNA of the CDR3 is TGTGCCAGCAGCTCTGGGCGGGATGGCTACACCTTC.

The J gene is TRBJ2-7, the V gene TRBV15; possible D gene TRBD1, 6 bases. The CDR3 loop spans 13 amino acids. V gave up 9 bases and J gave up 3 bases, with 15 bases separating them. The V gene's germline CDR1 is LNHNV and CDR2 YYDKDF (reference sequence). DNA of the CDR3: TGTGCCACAGCAGGGGATACGGGCTACGAGCAGTACTTC. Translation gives CATAGDTGYEQYF. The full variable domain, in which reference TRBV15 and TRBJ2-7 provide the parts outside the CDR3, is DAMVIQNPRYQVTQFGKPVTLSCSQTLNHNVMYWYQQKSSQAPKLLFHYYDKDFNNEADTPDNFQSRRPNTSFCFLDIRSPGLGDTAMYLCATAGDTGYEQYFGPGTRLTVT.

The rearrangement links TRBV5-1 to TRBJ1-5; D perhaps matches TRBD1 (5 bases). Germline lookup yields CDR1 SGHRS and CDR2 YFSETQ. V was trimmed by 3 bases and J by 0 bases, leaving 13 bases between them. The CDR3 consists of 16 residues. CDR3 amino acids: CASSSDPGDSNQPQHF. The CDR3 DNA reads TGCGCCAGCAGCTCGGATCCGGGGGATAGCAATCAGCCCCAGCATTTT. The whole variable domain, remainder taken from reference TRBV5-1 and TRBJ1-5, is KAGVTQTPRYLIKTRGQQVTLSCSPISGHRSVSWYQQTPGQGLQFLFEYFSETQRNKGNFPGRFSGRQFSNSRSEMNVSTLELGDSALYLCASSSDPGDSNQPQHFGDGTRLSIL.

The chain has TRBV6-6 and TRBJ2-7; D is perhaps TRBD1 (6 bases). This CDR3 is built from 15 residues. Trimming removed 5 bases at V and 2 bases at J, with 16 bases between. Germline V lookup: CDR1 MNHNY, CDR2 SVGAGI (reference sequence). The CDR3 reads CASSQGQSSTYEQYF. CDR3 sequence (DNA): TGTGCCAGCAGTCAAGGACAGTCGTCCACCTACGAGCAGTACTTC.

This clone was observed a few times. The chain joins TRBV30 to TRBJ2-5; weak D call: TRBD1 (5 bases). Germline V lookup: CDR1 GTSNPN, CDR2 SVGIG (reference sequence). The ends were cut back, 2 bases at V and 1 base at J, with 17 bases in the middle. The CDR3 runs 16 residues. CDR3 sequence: CAWSRFAGAPQETQYF. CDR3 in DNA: TGTGCCTGGAGTAGATTTGCTGGGGCCCCCCAAGAGACCCAGTACTTC.

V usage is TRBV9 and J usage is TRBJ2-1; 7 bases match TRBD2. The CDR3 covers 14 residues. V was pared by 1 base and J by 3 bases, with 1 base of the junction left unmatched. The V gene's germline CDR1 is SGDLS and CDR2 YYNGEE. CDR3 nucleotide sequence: TGTGCCAGCAGCGTATCTAGCGGCTACAATGAGCAGTTCTTC. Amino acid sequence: CASSVSSGYNEQFF.

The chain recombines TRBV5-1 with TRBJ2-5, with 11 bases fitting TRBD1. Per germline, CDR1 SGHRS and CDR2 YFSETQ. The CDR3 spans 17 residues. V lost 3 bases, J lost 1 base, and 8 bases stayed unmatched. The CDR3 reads CASSYSWDRGSQETQYF. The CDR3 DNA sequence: TGCGCCAGCAGCTACTCATGGGACAGGGGGAGCCAAGAGACCCAGTACTTC.

The CDR3 DNA sequence: TGTGCCAGCTCACCACTGACAGGGGGTCTGAGTGAGCAGTTCTTC. Amino acid sequence: CASSPLTGGLSEQFF. The V call is TRBV18, the J call TRBJ2-1, with TRBD1 matching 9 bases. This CDR3 comprises 15 residues. After removal of 1 base from V and 9 bases from J, the junction contained 7 bases not matched to a gene. Germline lookup yields CDR1 KGHSH and CDR2 LQKENI.

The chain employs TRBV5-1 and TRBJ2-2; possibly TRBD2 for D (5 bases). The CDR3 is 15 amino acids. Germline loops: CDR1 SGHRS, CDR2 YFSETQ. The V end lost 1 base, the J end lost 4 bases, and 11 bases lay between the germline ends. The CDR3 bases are TGCGCCAGCAGCTTGTTCGGGGAATTCACCGGGGAGCTGTTTTTT. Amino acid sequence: CASSLFGEFTGELFF.

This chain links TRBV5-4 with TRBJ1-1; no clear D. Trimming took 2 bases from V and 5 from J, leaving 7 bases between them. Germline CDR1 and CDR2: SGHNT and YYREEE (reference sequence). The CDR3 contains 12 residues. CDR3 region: CASSFYYTEAFF. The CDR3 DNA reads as TGTGCCAGCAGCTTTTACTATACTGAAGCTTTCTTT.